The clone carrying this T cell receptor (beta chain) was detected a few times. These data originate in a study of blood T cells in healthy people across ages. CDR1 SGHRS and CDR2 YFSETQ come from the germline V gene. Deletions cut 7 bases from V and 2 bases from J, with 15 bases between. This CDR3 spans 14 amino acids. The authors ran a second PCR of roughly 6 to 12 cycles using a sample-barcoded 5' primer and a J-beta primer mix. TCRdb recomputed calls from the 5' RACE reads with MiXCR, one row per CDR3 protein. The data contain some 1 million distinct CDR3 sequences, around 43% of them singletons. The sequence was obtained from an older woman in good health. Sequences were obtained from blood. The chain links TRBV5-1 to TRBJ2-5; weak D call: TRBD1 (5 bases). CDR3 sequence: CASVRGGVQETQYF. CDR3 nucleotide sequence: TGCGCCAGCGTTAGGGGCGGAGTTCAAGAGACCCAGTACTTC.